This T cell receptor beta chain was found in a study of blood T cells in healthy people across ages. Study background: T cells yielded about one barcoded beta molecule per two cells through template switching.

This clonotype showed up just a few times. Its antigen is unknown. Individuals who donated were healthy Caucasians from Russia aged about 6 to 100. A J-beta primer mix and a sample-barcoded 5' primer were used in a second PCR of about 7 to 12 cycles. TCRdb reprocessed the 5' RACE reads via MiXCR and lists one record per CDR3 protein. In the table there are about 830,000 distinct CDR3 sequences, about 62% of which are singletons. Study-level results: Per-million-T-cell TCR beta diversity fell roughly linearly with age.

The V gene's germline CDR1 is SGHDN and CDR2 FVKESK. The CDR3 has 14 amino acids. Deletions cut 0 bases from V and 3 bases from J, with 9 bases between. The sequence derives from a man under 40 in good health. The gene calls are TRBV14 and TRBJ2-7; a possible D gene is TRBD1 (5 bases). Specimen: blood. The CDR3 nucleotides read TGTGCCAGCAGCCAAGAACGGACAATCTACGAGCAGTACTTC. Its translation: CASSQERTIYEQYF.